These 14 T cell receptor beta chains came from one sample sequenced in a study of beta chain features in type 1 diabetes. Every bit of the isolated RNA underwent reverse transcription, so sequencing read expressed TCRB transcripts. This table comes from immunoSEQ multiplex PCR, and its TCRdb copy is limited to in-frame clones, with some not included. The sample lists hundreds of thousands of clones, roughly 30% occurring once. The material sequenced was naive CD4+ T cells from blood. The source is a young man in good health.

This clone was seen just once. The chain employs TRBV4-3 and TRBJ2-3; maybe TRBD2 (5 bases). The V end was cut by 1 base, the J end by 3 bases, with 11 bases between. CDR1 and CDR2 from the germline V gene are LGHNA and YSLEER. This CDR3 is 15 amino acids long. The CDR3 DNA reads TGCGCCAGCAGCCAAGTGTCTCGCGGGACAGATACGCAGTATTTT. Translation: CASSQVSRGTDTQYF.

This clone has more than one count but fewer than ten. The rearrangement joins TRBV2 to TRBJ2-5, with 7 positions matching TRBD1. J lost 10 bases, V lost 5 bases, and 10 bases had no gene match. The CDR3 consists of 13 residues. In germline, CDR1 is SNHLY, CDR2 FYNNEI. This chain's CDR3 is CASSPGQAGNQYF. CDR3 bases: TGTGCCAGCAGTCCCGGACAGGCAGGGAACCAGTACTTC. Drawing the rest from reference TRBV2 and TRBJ2-5, the complete variable domain is EPEVTQTPSHQVTQMGQEVILRCVPISNHLYFYWYRQILGQKVEFLVSFYNNEISEKSEIFDDQFSVERPDGSNFTLKIRSTKLEDSAMYFCASSPGQAGNQYFGPGTRLLVL.

J is TRBJ2-6 and V is TRBV4-1; D not certain. Germline V CDR1 and CDR2: MGHRA, YSYEKL. V lost 3 bases, J lost 0 bases, and 9 bases lay in between. CDR3 size: 16 residues. This CDR3 reads CASSQPKDSGANVLTF. Written as DNA, the CDR3 is TGCGCCAGCAGCCAGCCGAAAGACTCTGGGGCCAACGTCCTGACTTTC.

There are a few counts of this clone. The V call is TRBV29-1, the J call TRBJ2-1; D assignment may be TRBD1 or TRBD2 (5 bases each). Germline V gives CDR1 SQVTM, CDR2 ANQGSEA. V was trimmed by 6 bases and J by 0 bases, leaving 12 bases between them. CDR3 length: 14 amino acids. As DNA, the CDR3 is TGCAGCGTCCCACGAGGGGACTCCTACAATGAGCAGTTCTTC. This codes for CSVPRGDSYNEQFF.

There are a few counts of this clone. Other DNA sequences in the same sample also yield this CDR3. CDR3 nucleotides: TGTGCCAGCAGCTTAGCAGCCACAGATACGCAGTATTTT. It specifies CASSLAATDTQYF. The chain links TRBV7-9 to TRBJ2-3; D gene unclear. CDR1 is SEHNR and CDR2 is FQNEAQ in the germline V gene (reference sequence). CDR3 length: 13 residues. V lost 0 bases and J 2 bases, leaving 3 bases between the germline ends.

For this clone: Other nucleotide sequences from this sample produce the same CDR3. This sequence joins TRBV30 and TRBJ1-1; D gene unclear. The V gene's germline CDR1 is GTSNPN and CDR2 SVGIG (reference sequence). The germline V and J ends were trimmed by 0 bases and 2 bases, with 7 bases remaining between them. This CDR3 comprises 13 residues. The CDR3 loop is CAWSVRANTEAFF. In DNA, the CDR3 is TGTGCCTGGAGTGTACGGGCAAACACTGAAGCTTTCTTT.

The chain links TRBV5-1 to TRBJ2-3; D may be TRBD1 (6 bases). V lost 4 bases and J lost 4, with 13 bases in between. The CDR3 is 14 amino acids. From germline, CDR1 is SGHRS and CDR2 YFSETQ. The CDR3 protein is CASSEISGADTQYF. Written as DNA, the CDR3 is TGCGCCAGCAGCGAGATCTCAGGGGCAGATACGCAGTATTTT.

The chain is built from TRBV7-2 and TRBJ1-4; 7 bases are a match to TRBD1. This CDR3 spans 15 amino acids. CDR1 is SGHTA, CDR2 FQGNSA, per germline. The J segment lost 5 bases and the V segment lost 6 bases, leaving 9 bases of the junction unmatched. In DNA, the CDR3 is TGTGCCAGCAGGCCGAGACAGGGCGGAAATGAAAAACTGTTTTTT. It yields the protein CASRPRQGGNEKLFF.

This clone was observed a few times. V usage is TRBV7-2 and J usage is TRBJ2-1, with 8 bases aligning to TRBD2. The CDR3 length is 16 residues. CDR1 is SGHTA, CDR2 FQGNSA, per germline. V lost 1 base to trimming and J lost 4 bases; unmatched junction nucleotides: 6. This CDR3 is CASSLGSASGYNEQFF. CDR3 bases: TGTGCCAGCAGCTTAGGATCGGCTAGCGGGTACAATGAGCAGTTCTTC.

Note on this clone: A junction boundary mismatches the germline segment, possibly from a read error. The J gene is TRBJ2-1, the V gene TRBV20-1; D is undetermined. CDR1 is DFQATT and CDR2 is SNEGSKA in the germline V gene (reference sequence). CDR3 length: 9 amino acids. The CDR3 nucleotides read TGTGCCCCCTCCAATGAGCAGTTCTTC. Amino acid sequence: CAPSNEQFF.

The chain recombines TRBV11-2 with TRBJ2-1; D call uncertain. The CDR3 covers 13 residues. V lost 1 base and J 4 bases, leaving 5 bases between the germline ends. Germline CDR1 reads SGHAT; CDR2 reads FQNNGV. This chain's CDR3 is CASSLGVYNEQFF. The DNA of the CDR3 is TGTGCCAGCAGCTTAGGGGTGTACAATGAGCAGTTCTTC.

The chain recombines TRBV30 with TRBJ1-4; unclear D gene. Looked up from germline, CDR1 is GTSNPN and CDR2 is SVGIG (reference sequence). V was clipped by 2 bases and J by 1 base, with 5 bases between them. The CDR3 is 13 residues long. The CDR3 DNA reads as TGTGCCTGGAGTCGGCAAACTAATGAAAAACTGTTTTTT. This translates into CAWSRQTNEKLFF.

The chain is built from TRBV4-2 and TRBJ2-1, with a weak D call TRBD2 (6 bases). Between the trimmed V and J ends, which lost 0 bases and 5 bases, there was a span of 14 bases. CDR1 and CDR2 (germline): LGHNA, YNFKEQ. The CDR3 totals 16 residues. The CDR3 region is CASSQEELAGDNEQFF. The CDR3 DNA follows: TGTGCCAGCAGCCAAGAAGAACTAGCTGGGGACAATGAGCAGTTCTTC.

The chain combines TRBV9 with TRBJ1-1; D not resolved. The CDR3 covers 13 residues. V lost 3 bases and J lost 4, with 10 bases in between. Looked up from germline, CDR1 is SGDLS and CDR2 is YYNGEE. CDR3 nucleotide sequence: TGTGCCAGCAGCGGGGCGGGTGGCACTGAAGCTTTCTTT. This sequence encodes CASSGAGGTEAFF.